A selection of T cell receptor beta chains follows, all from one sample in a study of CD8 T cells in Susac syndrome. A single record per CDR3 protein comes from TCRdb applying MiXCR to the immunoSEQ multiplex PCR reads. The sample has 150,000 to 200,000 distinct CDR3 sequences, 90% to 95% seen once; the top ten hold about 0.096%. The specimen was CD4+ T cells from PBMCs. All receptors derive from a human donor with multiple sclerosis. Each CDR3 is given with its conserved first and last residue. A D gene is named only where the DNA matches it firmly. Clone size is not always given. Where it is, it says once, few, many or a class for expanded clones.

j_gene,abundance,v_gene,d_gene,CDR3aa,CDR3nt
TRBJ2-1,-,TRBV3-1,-,CASRGGGYNEQFF,TGTGCCAGCAGAGGTGGGGGGTACAATGAGCAGTTCTTC
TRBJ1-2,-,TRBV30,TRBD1,CAWRWGRGLVGYTF,TGTGCCTGGAGATGGGGCAGGGGGCTTGTTGGCTACACCTTC
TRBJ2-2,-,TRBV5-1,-,CASTTSQEGAKVGELFF,TGCGCCAGTACGACGTCCCAGGAGGGGGCGAAAGTCGGGGAGCTGTTTTTT
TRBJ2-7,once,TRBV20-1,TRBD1,CSARDPMGQSRYEQYF,TGCAGTGCTAGAGATCCTATGGGACAGTCAAGATACGAGCAGTACTTC
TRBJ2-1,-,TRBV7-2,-,CASGLTWGHNEQFF,TGTGCCAGCGGACTGACCTGGGGTCACAATGAGCAGTTCTTC
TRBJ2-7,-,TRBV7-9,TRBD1,CASSLGPGTGEQYF,TGTGCCAGCAGCTTAGGTCCGGGGACAGGGGAGCAGTACTTC
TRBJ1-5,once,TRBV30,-,CAWSVSGLSNQPQHF,TGTGCCTGGAGTGTATCAGGGTTAAGCAATCAGCCCCAGCATTTT
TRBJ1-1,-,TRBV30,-,CAWSQMGDTEAFF,TGTGCCTGGAGTCAGATGGGGGACACTGAAGCTTTCTTT
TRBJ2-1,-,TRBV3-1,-,CASSQQGREQFF,TGTGCCAGCAGCCAACAGGGGAGGGAGCAGTTCTTC
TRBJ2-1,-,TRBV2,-,CASSWNYNEQFF,TGTGCCAGCAGTTGGAACTACAATGAGCAGTTCTTC
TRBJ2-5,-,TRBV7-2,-,CASSNQETQYF,TGTGCCAGCAGCAATCAAGAGACCCAGTACTTC
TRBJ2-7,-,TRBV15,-,CATSRDKGASYEQYF,TGTGCCACCAGCAGAGATAAGGGCGCATCCTACGAGCAGTACTTC
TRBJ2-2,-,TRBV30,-,CAWRALELNTGELFF,TGTGCCTGGAGGGCCCTCGAACTCAACACCGGGGAGCTGTTTTTT
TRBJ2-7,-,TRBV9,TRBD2,CASSVSGAGKTYEQYF,TGTGCCAGCAGCGTTAGCGGAGCGGGAAAGACCTACGAGCAGTACTTC
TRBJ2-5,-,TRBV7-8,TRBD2,CASSPYPTSGRAGETQYF,TGTGCCAGCAGCCCCTACCCCACTAGCGGGAGGGCCGGAGAGACCCAGTACTTC
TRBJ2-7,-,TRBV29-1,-,CSVRMGLDEQYF,TGCAGCGTCCGGATGGGTCTTGACGAGCAGTACTTC
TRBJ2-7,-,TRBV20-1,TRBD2,CSARASTSGTLYEQYF,TGCAGTGCTAGAGCCTCGACTAGCGGGACCCTCTACGAGCAGTACTTC
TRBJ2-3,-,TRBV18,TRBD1,CASSPTQGQTTSTDTQYF,TGTGCCAGCTCACCGACCCAGGGACAGACTACTAGCACAGATACGCAGTATTTT
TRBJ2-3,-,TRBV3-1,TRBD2,CASSQEVPGGRSTDTQYF,TGTGCCAGCAGCCAAGAGGTTCCCGGCGGGAGGAGCACAGATACGCAGTATTTT
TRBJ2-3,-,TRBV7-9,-,CASSLLQGADTQYF,TGTGCCAGCAGCTTGTTGCAGGGAGCAGATACGCAGTATTTT
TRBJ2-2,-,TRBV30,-,CAWSLNRITGELFF,TGTGCCTGGAGTTTAAATAGGATCACCGGGGAGCTGTTTTTT
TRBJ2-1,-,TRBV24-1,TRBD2,CATSAALAGDYNEQFF,TGTGCCACCAGTGCCGCCCTAGCGGGAGACTACAATGAGCAGTTCTTC
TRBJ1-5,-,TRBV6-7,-,CVPPCSNQPQHF,TGTGTCCCTCCTTGTAGCAATCAGCCCCAGCATTTT
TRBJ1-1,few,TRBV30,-,CAWSVGTEAFF,TGTGCCTGGAGTGTCGGGACTGAAGCTTTCTTT
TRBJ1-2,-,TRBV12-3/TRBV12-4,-,CASSPQSGAVGYTF,TGTGCCAGCAGTCCCCAGTCTGGGGCCGTAGGCTACACCTTC
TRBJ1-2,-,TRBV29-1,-,CSVVGLGNYGYTF,TGCAGCGTGGTGGGCTTGGGAAACTATGGCTACACCTTC
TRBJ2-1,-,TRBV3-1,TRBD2,CASTKGTLAGRYNEQFF,TGTGCCAGCACCAAAGGGACCTTAGCGGGACGGTACAATGAGCAGTTCTTC
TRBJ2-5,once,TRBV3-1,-,CASSLRGPPQETQYF,TGTGCCAGCAGCCTTCGGGGGCCGCCACAAGAGACCCAGTACTTC
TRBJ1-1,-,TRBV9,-,CASSVGNEHTEAFF,TGTGCCAGCAGCGTAGGCAACGAACACACTGAAGCTTTCTTT
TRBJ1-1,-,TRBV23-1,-,CASSQSRGVNTEAFF,TGCGCCAGCAGTCAATCTCGGGGGGTGAACACTGAAGCTTTCTTT
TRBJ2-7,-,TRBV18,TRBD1,CASSLGTDEQYF,TGTGCCAGCTCACTTGGGACAGACGAGCAGTACTTC
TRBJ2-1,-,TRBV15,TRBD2,CATSRDAVAGGADEQFF,TGTGCCACCAGCAGAGATGCGGTAGCGGGTGGGGCTGATGAGCAGTTCTTC
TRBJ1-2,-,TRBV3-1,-,CASSLSIRVNGYTF,TGTGCCAGCAGCCTATCGATCAGGGTTAATGGCTACACCTTC
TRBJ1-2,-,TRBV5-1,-,CASSSTEYGYTF,TGCGCCAGCAGTTCGACAGAATATGGCTACACCTTC
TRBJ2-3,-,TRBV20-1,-,CSARSNTDTQYF,TGCAGTGCTAGATCTAACACAGATACGCAGTATTTT
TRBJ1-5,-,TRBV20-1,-,CSATRGGGSNQPQHF,TGCAGTGCAACCCGAGGGGGGGGTAGCAATCAGCCCCAGCATTTT
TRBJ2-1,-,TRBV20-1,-,CSVGRESGNEQFF,TGCAGTGTCGGACGGGAGTCTGGTAATGAGCAGTTCTTC
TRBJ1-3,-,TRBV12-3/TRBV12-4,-,CASRPNGIIGNTIYF,TGTGCCAGCAGACCCAACGGCATCATTGGAAACACCATATATTTT
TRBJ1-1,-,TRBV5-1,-,CASSTGPAGGTEAFF,TGCGCCAGCAGCACCGGACCGGCCGGGGGCACTGAAGCTTTCTTT
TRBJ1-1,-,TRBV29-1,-,CSAGPPGLEDTEAFF,TGCAGCGCTGGGCCCCCTGGGTTGGAGGACACTGAAGCTTTCTTT
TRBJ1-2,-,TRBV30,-,CAWSTSIGPYGYTF,TGTGCCTGGAGTACATCAATTGGGCCGTATGGCTACACCTTC
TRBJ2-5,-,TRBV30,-,CAWSVGGSETQYF,TGTGCCTGGAGTGTTGGGGGGTCAGAGACCCAGTACTTC
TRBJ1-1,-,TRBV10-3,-,CAISNRVETEAFF,TGTGCCATCTCGAACAGGGTTGAGACTGAAGCTTTCTTT
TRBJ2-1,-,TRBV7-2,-,CASSSNVASEQFF,TGTGCCAGCAGCTCAAACGTAGCGAGTGAGCAGTTCTTC
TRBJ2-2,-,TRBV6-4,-,CASSLRPGPATGELFF,TGTGCCAGCAGTCTGCGCCCGGGGCCCGCGACCGGGGAGCTGTTTTTT
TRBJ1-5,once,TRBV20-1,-,CSATTAFYSNQPQHF,TGCAGTGCCACGACTGCATTCTATAGCAATCAGCCCCAGCATTTT
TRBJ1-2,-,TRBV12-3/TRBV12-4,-,CASSLATNYGYTF,TGTGCCAGCAGTTTGGCGACTAACTATGGCTACACCTTC
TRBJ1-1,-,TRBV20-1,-,CSAREAGRVTEAFF,TGCAGTGCTAGAGAAGCGGGGCGGGTGACTGAAGCTTTCTTT
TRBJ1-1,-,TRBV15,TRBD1,CATSRGGQGMEAFF,TGTGCCACCAGCAGAGGAGGACAGGGGATGGAAGCTTTCTTT
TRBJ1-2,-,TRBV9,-,CASSVEAGLGGYTF,TGTGCCAGCAGCGTAGAAGCGGGCCTAGGTGGCTACACCTTC
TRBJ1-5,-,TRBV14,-,CASSQEFGQPQHF,TGTGCCAGCAGCCAAGAGTTCGGTCAGCCCCAGCATTTT
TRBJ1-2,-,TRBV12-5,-,CASGFEEYYGYTF,TGTGCTAGTGGTTTTGAGGAGTACTATGGCTACACCTTC
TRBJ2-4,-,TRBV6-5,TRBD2,CASSSGLALKNIQYF,TGTGCCAGCAGCTCAGGACTAGCCCTCAAAAACATTCAGTACTTC
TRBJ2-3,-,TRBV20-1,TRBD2,CSARRGGPDTQYF,TGCAGTGCTAGGCGGGGGGGCCCAGATACGCAGTATTTT